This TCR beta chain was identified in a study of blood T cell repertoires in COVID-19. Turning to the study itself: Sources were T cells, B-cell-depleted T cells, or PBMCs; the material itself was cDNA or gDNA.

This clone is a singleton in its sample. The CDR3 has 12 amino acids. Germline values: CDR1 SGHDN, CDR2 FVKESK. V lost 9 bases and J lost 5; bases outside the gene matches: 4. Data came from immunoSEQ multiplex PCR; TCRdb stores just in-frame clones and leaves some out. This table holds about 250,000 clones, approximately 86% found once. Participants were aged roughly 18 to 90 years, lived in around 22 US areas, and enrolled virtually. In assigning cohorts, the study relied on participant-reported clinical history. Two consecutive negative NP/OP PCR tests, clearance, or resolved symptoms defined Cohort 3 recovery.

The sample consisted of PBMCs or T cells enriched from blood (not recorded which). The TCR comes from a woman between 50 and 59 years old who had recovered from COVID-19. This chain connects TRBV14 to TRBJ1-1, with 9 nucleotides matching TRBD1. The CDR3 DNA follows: TGTGCCAGTGGACAGGGGAGGACTGAAGCTTTCTTT. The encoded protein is CASGQGRTEAFF. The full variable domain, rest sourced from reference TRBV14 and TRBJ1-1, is EAGVTQFPSHSVIEKGQTVTLRCDPISGHDNLYWYRRVMGKEIKFLLHFVKESKQDESGMPNNRFLAERTGGTYSTLKVQPAELEDSGVYFCASGQGRTEAFFGQGTRLTVV.